This T cell receptor beta chain was recorded in a study of CD8+ T cells in alopecia areata. Using CD4, CD8alpha, NKG2D, NKG2ACE and other markers, pooled cutaneous lymph node cells were sorted. RNA extraction was followed by reverse transcription into cDNA, which acted as the sequencing template. Sequencing was performed with immunoSEQ multiplex PCR; in TCRdb, only in-frame clones are kept and a portion is missing. The sample presents around 290,000 clones, none singletons. Details on this clone: Gene names are the mouse ones. Other nucleotide sequences from this sample produce the same CDR3.

The material sequenced was CD4+ T cells sorted from a lymph node. This TCR came from a C3H/HeJ mouse with alopecia areata. This line is of MHC haplotype H2-k.

CDR3 amino acids: CASSRQGSSAETLYF. The covered CDR3 bases are TGTGCCAGCAGTCGACAGGGGTCTAGTGCAGAA. V is TRBV13-3 and J is TRBJ2-3; 8 bases align to TRBD1. The sequence runs out 4 residues before the end of the CDR3; the remainder is reconstructed from the germline J gene. CDR3 length: 15 residues. The junction had 4 bases not matched to a gene; V was cut back by 4 bases and J by 0 bases. CDR1 and CDR2 (germline): NNHDY, SYVADS.